The present entry profiles one T cell receptor (beta chain) with its context. Trimming pared 0 bases from V and 7 bases from J, leaving 14 bases between. In germline, CDR1 is SGHRS, CDR2 YFSETQ. The CDR3 length is 14 residues. This sample is part of a study of control samples from healthy donors and cancer patients. Only in-frame clones appear in the TCRdb table, and some are missing; sequencing was by immunoSEQ multiplex PCR. The table includes about 92,000 clones, approximately 82% detected once. The sequence derives from a woman between 55 and 75 years old in good health. The chain recombines TRBV5-1 with TRBJ2-7; D is possibly TRBD2 (5 bases). Sequencing was carried out using blood. CDR3 nucleotides: TGCGCCAGCAGCTTGGTCTTTGAGGGAGCGGAGCAGTACTTC. This codes for CASSLVFEGAEQYF.